These 5 T cell receptor beta chains originate from one sample sequenced in a study of blood T cell repertoires in COVID-19. Assay used: immunoSEQ multiplex PCR; TCRdb lists only in-frame clones, some missing. The sample includes roughly 27,000 clones, around 90% of them seen just once. The sample was peripheral blood. These TCRs come from a woman in her sixties with active COVID-19.

This chain joins TRBV30 and TRBJ2-1; D perhaps matches TRBD2 (5 bases). Germline CDR1 is GTSNPN and CDR2 is SVGIG (reference sequence). CDR3 size: 16 residues. The germline V and J ends were trimmed by 0 bases and 4 bases, with 16 bases remaining between them. CDR3 coding DNA: TGTGCCTGGAGTGTAAAGGGAGTAGCGAAATACAATGAGCAGTTCTTC. This codes for CAWSVKGVAKYNEQFF. Combining the CDR3 with reference TRBV30 and TRBJ2-1 gives the whole variable domain SQTIHQWPATLVQPVGSPLSLECTVEGTSNPNLYWYRQAAGRGLQLLFYSVGIGQISSEVPQNLSASRPQDRQFILSSKKLLLSDSGFYLCAWSVKGVAKYNEQFFGPGTRLTVL.

This chain joins TRBV19 and TRBJ1-5, with a tentative D call TRBD1 (5 bases). The CDR3 spans 13 residues. Germline CDR1 and CDR2: LNHDA and SQIVND (reference sequence). Trimming removed 10 bases from V and 5 bases from J, with 15 bases in between. As DNA, the CDR3 is TGTGCCACCGGGGGGAGCCGGGATCAGCCCCAGCATTTT. This translates into CATGGSRDQPQHF.

This clone is a singleton in its sample. The chain joins TRBV24-1 to TRBJ1-5; 8 positions match TRBD1. The V gene end was trimmed by 6 bases and the J gene end by 0 bases; junction bases not matched to a gene: 15. Germline V gives CDR1 KGHDR, CDR2 SFDVKD. The CDR3 loop spans 19 amino acids. CDR3 in DNA: TGTGCCACCAGTTCTTCCAGGGGGCTTGAAGGCTATAGCAATCAGCCCCAGCATTTT. As protein: CATSSSRGLEGYSNQPQHF.

CDR3: CASSYTRSYEQYF. The CDR3 DNA follows: TGTGCCAGCAGTTACACGAGATCCTACGAGCAGTACTTC. The rearrangement uses TRBV6-5 and TRBJ2-7; D gene ambiguous. The V gene's germline CDR1 is MNHEY and CDR2 SVGAGI. Trimming took 2 bases from V and 1 from J, leaving 6 bases between them. CDR3 length equals 13 residues.

The J gene is TRBJ2-3, the V gene TRBV5-8; D is undetermined. The CDR3 has 14 amino acids. The germline V gene has CDR1 SGHTS and CDR2 YDEGEE. V was trimmed by 0 bases and J by 8 bases, leaving 13 bases between them. The CDR3 region is CASSLASTFGTQYF. The CDR3 DNA reads as TGTGCCAGCAGCTTGGCCTCAACGTTCGGTACGCAGTATTTT.